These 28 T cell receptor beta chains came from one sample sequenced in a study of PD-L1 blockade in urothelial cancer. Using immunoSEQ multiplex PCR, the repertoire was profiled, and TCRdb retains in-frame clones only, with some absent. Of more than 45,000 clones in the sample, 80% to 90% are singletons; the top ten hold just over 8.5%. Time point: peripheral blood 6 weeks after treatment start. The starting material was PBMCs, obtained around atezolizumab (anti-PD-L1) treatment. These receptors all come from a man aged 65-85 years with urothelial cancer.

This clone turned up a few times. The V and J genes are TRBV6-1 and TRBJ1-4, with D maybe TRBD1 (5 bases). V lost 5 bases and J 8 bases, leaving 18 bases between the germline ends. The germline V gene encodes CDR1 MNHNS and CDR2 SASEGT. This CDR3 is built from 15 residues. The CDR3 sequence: CASSRPDTPREKLFF. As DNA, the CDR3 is TGTGCCAGCAGTCGTCCGGACACTCCCCGGGAAAAACTGTTTTTT.

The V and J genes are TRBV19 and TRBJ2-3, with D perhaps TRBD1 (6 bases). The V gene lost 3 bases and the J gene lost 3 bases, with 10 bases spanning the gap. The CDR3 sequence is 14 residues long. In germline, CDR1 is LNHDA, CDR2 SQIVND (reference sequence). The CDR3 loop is CASSIFQGTDTQYF. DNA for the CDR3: TGTGCCAGTAGTATCTTCCAGGGGACAGATACGCAGTATTTT.

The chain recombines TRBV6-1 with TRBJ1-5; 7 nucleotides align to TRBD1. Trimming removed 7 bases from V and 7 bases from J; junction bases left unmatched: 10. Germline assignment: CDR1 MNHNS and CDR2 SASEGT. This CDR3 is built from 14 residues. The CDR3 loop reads CASNIGTETQPQHF. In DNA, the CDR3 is TGTGCCAGCAACATTGGGACAGAGACCCAGCCCCAGCATTTT.

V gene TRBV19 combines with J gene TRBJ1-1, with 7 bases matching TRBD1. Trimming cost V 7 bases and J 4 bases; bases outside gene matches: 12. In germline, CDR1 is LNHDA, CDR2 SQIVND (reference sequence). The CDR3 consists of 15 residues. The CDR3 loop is CASTARTGYFTEAFF. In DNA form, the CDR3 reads TGTGCCAGTACCGCCCGGACAGGTTATTTCACTGAAGCTTTCTTT.

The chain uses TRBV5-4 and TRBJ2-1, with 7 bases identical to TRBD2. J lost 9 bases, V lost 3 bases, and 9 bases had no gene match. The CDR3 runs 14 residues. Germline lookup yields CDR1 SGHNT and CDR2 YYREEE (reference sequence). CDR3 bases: TGTGCCAGCAGCTGGGGACGGGAGGCAGGTGAGCAGTTCTTC. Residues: CASSWGREAGEQFF.

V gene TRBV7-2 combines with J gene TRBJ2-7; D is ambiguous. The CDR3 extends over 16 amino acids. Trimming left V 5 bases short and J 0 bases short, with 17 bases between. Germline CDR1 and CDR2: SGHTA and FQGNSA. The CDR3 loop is CASSQGVDSSSYEQYF. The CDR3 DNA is TGTGCCAGCAGCCAAGGCGTAGACTCAAGCTCCTACGAGCAGTACTTC.

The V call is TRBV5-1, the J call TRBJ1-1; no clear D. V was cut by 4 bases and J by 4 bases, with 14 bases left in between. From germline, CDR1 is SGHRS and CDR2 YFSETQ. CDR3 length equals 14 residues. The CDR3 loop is CASSPGYTITEAFF. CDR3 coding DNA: TGCGCCAGCAGCCCGGGATATACAATCACTGAAGCTTTCTTT.

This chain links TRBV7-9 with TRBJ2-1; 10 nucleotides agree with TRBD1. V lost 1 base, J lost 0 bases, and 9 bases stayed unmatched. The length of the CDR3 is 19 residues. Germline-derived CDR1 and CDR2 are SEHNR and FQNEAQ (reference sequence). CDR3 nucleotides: TGTGCCAGCAGCTTAGGCGACAGGGGGCCCAAAAGCTCCTACAATGAGCAGTTCTTC. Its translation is CASSLGDRGPKSSYNEQFF.

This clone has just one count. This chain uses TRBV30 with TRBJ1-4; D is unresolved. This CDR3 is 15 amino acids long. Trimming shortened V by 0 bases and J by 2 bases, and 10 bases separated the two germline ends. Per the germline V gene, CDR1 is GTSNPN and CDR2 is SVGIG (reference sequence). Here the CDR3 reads CAWSVLGGTNEKLFF. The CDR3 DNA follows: TGTGCCTGGAGTGTATTAGGAGGCACTAATGAAAAACTGTTTTTT.

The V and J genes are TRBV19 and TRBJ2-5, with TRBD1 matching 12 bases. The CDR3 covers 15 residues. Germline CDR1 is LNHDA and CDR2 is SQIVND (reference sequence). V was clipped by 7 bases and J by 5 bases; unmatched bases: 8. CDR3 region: CASTQGQGAHETQYF. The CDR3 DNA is TGTGCCAGTACCCAGGGACAGGGGGCACATGAGACCCAGTACTTC.

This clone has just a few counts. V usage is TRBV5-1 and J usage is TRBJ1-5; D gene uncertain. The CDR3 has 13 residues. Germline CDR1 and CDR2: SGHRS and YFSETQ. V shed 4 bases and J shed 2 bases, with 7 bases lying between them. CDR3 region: CASSPTGNQPQHF. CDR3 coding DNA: TGCGCCAGCAGCCCCACTGGCAATCAGCCCCAGCATTTT.

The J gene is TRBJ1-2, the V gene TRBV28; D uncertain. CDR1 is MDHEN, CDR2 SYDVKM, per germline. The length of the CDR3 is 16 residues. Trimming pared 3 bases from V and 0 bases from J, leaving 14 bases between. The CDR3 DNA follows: TGTGCCAGCAGTTTTGTCGCGGATCTAGCTAACTATGGCTACACCTTC. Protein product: CASSFVADLANYGYTF.

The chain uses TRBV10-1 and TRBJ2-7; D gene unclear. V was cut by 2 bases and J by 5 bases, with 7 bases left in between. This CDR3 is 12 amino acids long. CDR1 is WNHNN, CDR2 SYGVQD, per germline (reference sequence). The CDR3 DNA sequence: TGCGCCAGCAGTGAGGGCAAAGACGAGCAGTACTTC. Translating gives CASSEGKDEQYF.

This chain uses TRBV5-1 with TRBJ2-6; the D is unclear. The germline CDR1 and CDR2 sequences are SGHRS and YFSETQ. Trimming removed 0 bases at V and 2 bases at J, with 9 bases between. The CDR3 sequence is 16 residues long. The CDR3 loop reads CASSLVDTPGANVLTF. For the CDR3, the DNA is TGCGCCAGCAGCTTGGTAGACACCCCTGGGGCCAACGTCCTGACTTTC.

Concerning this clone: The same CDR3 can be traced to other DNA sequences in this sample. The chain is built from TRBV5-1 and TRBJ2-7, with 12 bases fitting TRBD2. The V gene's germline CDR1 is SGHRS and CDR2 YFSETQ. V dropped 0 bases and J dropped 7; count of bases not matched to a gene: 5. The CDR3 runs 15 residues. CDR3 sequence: CASSLVLAGGDEQYF. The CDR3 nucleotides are TGCGCCAGCAGCTTGGTACTAGCGGGAGGTGATGAGCAGTACTTC.

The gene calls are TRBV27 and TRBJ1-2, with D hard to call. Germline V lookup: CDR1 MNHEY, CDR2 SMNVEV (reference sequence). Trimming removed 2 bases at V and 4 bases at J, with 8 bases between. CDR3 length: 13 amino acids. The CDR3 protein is CASSLSGSYGYTF. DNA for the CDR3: TGTGCCAGCAGTTTAAGCGGCTCCTATGGCTACACCTTC.

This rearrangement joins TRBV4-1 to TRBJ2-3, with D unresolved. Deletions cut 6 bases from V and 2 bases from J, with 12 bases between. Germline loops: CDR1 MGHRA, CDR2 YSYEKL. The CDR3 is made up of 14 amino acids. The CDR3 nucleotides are TGCGCCAGCAGTCAAAACTTCTACACAGATACGCAGTATTTT. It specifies CASSQNFYTDTQYF.

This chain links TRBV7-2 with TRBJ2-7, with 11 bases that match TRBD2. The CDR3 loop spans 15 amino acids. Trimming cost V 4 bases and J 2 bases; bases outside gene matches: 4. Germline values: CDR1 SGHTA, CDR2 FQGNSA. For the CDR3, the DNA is TGTGCCAGCAGCTCCGGGACTAGCGGCCCCTACGAGCAGTACTTC. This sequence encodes CASSSGTSGPYEQYF.

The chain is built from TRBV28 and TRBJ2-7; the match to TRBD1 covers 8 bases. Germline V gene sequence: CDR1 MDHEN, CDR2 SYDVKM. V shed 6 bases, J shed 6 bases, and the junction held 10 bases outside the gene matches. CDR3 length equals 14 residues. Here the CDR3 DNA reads TGTGCCAGCAGGCCAGGGGGCGATGGATCCGAGCAGTACTTC. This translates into CASRPGGDGSEQYF.

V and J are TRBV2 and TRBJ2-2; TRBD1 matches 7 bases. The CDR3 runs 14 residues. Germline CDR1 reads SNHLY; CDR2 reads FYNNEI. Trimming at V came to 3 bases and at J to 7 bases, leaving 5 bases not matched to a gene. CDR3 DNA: TGTGCCAGCAGTGACAGGGGGTTCGACGGGGAGCTGTTTTTT. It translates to CASSDRGFDGELFF.

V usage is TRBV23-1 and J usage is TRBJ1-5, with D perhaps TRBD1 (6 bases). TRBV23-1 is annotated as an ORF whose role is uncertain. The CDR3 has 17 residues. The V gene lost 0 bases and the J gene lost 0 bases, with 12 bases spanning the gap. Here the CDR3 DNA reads TGCGCCAGCAGTCAATCGAGGCAGGGGTATAGCAATCAGCCCCAGCATTTT. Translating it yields CASSQSRQGYSNQPQHF.

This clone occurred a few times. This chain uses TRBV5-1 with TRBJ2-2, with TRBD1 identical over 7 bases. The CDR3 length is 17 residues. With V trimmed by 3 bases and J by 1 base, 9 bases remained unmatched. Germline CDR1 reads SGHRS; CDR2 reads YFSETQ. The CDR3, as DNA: TGCGCCAGCAGCTGGAAACGGGACAGCCGGAACACCGGGGAGCTGTTTTTT. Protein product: CASSWKRDSRNTGELFF.

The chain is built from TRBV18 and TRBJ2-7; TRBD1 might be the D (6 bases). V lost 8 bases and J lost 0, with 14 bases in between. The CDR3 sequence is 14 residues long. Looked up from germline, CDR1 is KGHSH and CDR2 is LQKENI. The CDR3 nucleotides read TGTGCCAGCCGGCGGACAGAAAGCTCCTACGAGCAGTACTTC. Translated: CASRRTESSYEQYF.

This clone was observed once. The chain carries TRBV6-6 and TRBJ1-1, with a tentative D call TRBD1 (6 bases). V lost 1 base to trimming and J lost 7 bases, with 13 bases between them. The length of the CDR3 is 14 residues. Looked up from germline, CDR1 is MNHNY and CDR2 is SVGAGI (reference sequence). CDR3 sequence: CASSYLGTQVEAFF. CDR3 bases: TGTGCCAGCAGTTACTTGGGGACACAAGTTGAAGCTTTCTTT.

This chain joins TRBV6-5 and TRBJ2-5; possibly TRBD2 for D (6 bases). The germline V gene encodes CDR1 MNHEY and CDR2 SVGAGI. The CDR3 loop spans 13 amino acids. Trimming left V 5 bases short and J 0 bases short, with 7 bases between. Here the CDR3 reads CASSRTNQETQYF. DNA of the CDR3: TGTGCCAGCAGTAGGACTAACCAAGAGACCCAGTACTTC.

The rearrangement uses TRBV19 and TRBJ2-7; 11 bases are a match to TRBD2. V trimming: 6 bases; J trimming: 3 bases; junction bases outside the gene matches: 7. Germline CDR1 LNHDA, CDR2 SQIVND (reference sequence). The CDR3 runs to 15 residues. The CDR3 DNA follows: TGTGCCAGTAGGGAACTAGCGGGAGAGGGCTACGAGCAGTACTTC. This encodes CASRELAGEGYEQYF.

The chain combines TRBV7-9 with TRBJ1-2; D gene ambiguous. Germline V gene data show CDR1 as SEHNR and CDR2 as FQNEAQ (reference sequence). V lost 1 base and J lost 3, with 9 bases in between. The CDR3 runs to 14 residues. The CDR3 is CASSLGVEYYGYTF. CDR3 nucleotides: TGTGCCAGCAGCTTAGGAGTAGAGTACTATGGCTACACCTTC.

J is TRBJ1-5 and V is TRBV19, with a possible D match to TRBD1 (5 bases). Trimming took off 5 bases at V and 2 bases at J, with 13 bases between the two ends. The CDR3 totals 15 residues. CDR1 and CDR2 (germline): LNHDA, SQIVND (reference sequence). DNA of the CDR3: TGTGCCAGTAGTCGGGGGGGTAGTCGCAATCAGCCCCAGCATTTT. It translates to CASSRGGSRNQPQHF.